These 31 T cell receptor beta chains share one sample of origin, sequenced in a study of cytomegalovirus exposure and HLA in healthy donors. The PCR contained 60 Vbeta and 13 Jbeta primers. Data came from immunoSEQ multiplex PCR; TCRdb stores just in-frame clones and leaves some out. The sample yields 100,000 to 150,000 clones, about 74% seen once. Material for sequencing was PBMCs. These TCRs come from a male donor in good health and CMV-seronegative.

The genes are TRBV19 and TRBJ2-2; D remains unclear. Germline CDR1 reads LNHDA; CDR2 reads SQIVND (reference sequence). The CDR3 totals 14 residues. Trimming cost V 7 bases and J 5 bases, with 14 bases left between them. CDR3 in amino acids: CASNGKTGTGELFF. The CDR3 coding sequence is TGTGCCAGTAACGGAAAGACTGGAACCGGGGAGCTGTTTTTT.

This chain uses TRBV6-1 with TRBJ1-2; no clear D gene. The germline gives CDR1 MNHNS, CDR2 SASEGT. The CDR3 is 11 amino acids. V lost 4 bases and J lost 3, with 3 bases in between. This chain's CDR3 is CASSAHYGYTF. The CDR3 DNA is TGTGCCAGCAGTGCTCACTATGGCTACACCTTC.

Only a few counts were recorded for this clone. The V gene is TRBV5-1, the J gene TRBJ2-3; TRBD1 agrees at 7 bases. The CDR3 covers 15 residues. The J segment lost 5 bases and the V segment lost 3 bases, leaving 9 bases of the junction unmatched. The V gene's germline CDR1 is SGHRS and CDR2 YFSETQ. This CDR3 is CASSSVRAGGDTQYF. The CDR3 bases are TGCGCCAGCAGCTCCGTACGGGCAGGGGGAGATACGCAGTATTTT.

The count of this clone is one. This chain connects TRBV5-6 to TRBJ2-3, with 9 bases aligning to TRBD1. V lost 4 bases, J lost 5 bases, and 5 bases stayed unmatched. The CDR3 runs 14 residues. Germline loops: CDR1 SGHDT, CDR2 YYEEEE. The CDR3 loop is CASSPDRGKDTQYF. The CDR3, as DNA: TGTGCCAGCAGCCCGGACAGGGGTAAAGATACGCAGTATTTT.

This chain joins TRBV4-1 and TRBJ2-5, with TRBD1 matching 9 bases. Losses at the gene ends were 2 bases for V and 5 bases for J; bases not matched to a gene: 6. Germline V gene data show CDR1 as MGHRA and CDR2 as YSYEKL. CDR3 length equals 15 residues. The CDR3 DNA sequence: TGCGCCAGCAGCCAACAACAGGGGGCCGGGGAGACCCAGTACTTC. Residues: CASSQQQGAGETQYF.

The J gene is TRBJ2-1, the V gene TRBV19; D is uncertain. Germline V CDR1 and CDR2: LNHDA, SQIVND (reference sequence). Trimming removed 4 bases at V and 6 bases at J, with 13 bases between. The CDR3 covers 14 residues. The CDR3 DNA reads TGTGCCAGTAGTACCCTCTTGAGGTCCAATGAGCAGTTCTTC. Translation: CASSTLLRSNEQFF.

The V and J genes are TRBV5-1 and TRBJ1-1; 7 bases map to TRBD1. Germline values: CDR1 SGHRS, CDR2 YFSETQ. Trimming took 4 bases from V and 0 from J; bases not matched to a gene: 6. CDR3 size: 15 residues. CDR3 sequence: CASSASGTVNTEAFF. DNA for the CDR3: TGCGCCAGCAGCGCCTCCGGGACAGTGAACACTGAAGCTTTCTTT.

In regard to this clone: The same CDR3 can be traced to other DNA sequences in this sample. V gene TRBV9 combines with J gene TRBJ2-7, with TRBD2 matching over 11 bases. Germline lookup yields CDR1 SGDLS and CDR2 YYNGEE. V lost 3 bases, J lost 1 base, and 3 bases stayed unmatched. CDR3 length: 15 amino acids. CDR3 sequence (DNA): TGTGCCAGCAGCGCGGGGACTAGCGGTTCCTACGAGCAGTACTTC. Translating gives CASSAGTSGSYEQYF.

The chain couples TRBV4-3 to TRBJ2-3; no reliable D call. Trimming removed 6 bases from V and 3 bases from J, with 10 bases in between. The V gene's germline CDR1 is LGHNA and CDR2 YSLEER. This CDR3 contains 13 residues. The CDR3 nucleotides are TGCGCCAGCAGTCGAGGTCTGACAGATACGCAGTATTTT. This gives the protein CASSRGLTDTQYF.

The chain links TRBV7-2 to TRBJ2-1; 11 nucleotides line up with TRBD1. This CDR3 region has 19 residues. Looked up from germline, CDR1 is SGHTA and CDR2 is FQGNSA. J lost 4 bases, V lost 3 bases, and 14 bases had no gene match. The CDR3 DNA reads as TGTGCCAGCAGCTTTCGGAGGACAGGGGGCGCGTTTATTTACAATGAGCAGTTCTTC. This sequence encodes CASSFRRTGGAFIYNEQFF.

The chain joins TRBV7-6 to TRBJ2-2, with TRBD1 as a possible D gene (6 bases). The length of the CDR3 is 18 residues. V gave up 1 base and J gave up 5 bases, with 20 bases separating them. Germline V gene sequence: CDR1 SGHVS, CDR2 FNYEAQ. The CDR3 protein is CASSLEGQGIVGTGELFF. In DNA, the CDR3 is TGTGCCAGCAGCTTAGAAGGCCAGGGGATCGTAGGGACCGGGGAGCTGTTTTTT.

This clone was picked up a small number of times. The J gene is TRBJ1-1, the V gene TRBV28; D unresolved. The V gene lost 1 base and the J gene lost 0 bases, with 9 bases spanning the gap. The CDR3 consists of 15 residues. The V gene's germline CDR1 is MDHEN and CDR2 SYDVKM. Written as DNA, the CDR3 is TGTGCCAGCAGTTTATCCGGACTCATGAACACTGAAGCTTTCTTT. Translation gives CASSLSGLMNTEAFF. Variable domain in full (rest from reference TRBV28 and TRBJ1-1): DVKVTQSSRYLVKRTGEKVFLECVQDMDHENMFWYRQDPGLGLRLIYFSYDVKMKEKGDIPEGYSVSREKKERFSLILESASTNQTSMYLCASSLSGLMNTEAFFGQGTRLTVV.

The chain combines TRBV28 with TRBJ1-2; the D gene is possibly TRBD1 (6 bases). This CDR3 has 14 residues. V gave up 6 bases and J gave up 4 bases, with 15 bases separating them. Germline V lookup: CDR1 MDHEN, CDR2 SYDVKM. CDR3 amino acids: CASSRAGVGYGYTF. CDR3 DNA sequence: TGTGCCAGCAGCCGGGCAGGGGTGGGCTATGGCTACACCTTC.

The chain uses TRBV7-9 and TRBJ2-5; 9 nucleotides agree with TRBD1. V dropped 2 bases and J dropped 4; count of bases not matched to a gene: 11. CDR3 length equals 17 residues. In germline, CDR1 is SEHNR, CDR2 FQNEAQ (reference sequence). In DNA, the CDR3 is TGTGCCAGCAGCTTAAGGGGGGACAGGGACCATGGAGAGACCCAGTACTTC. This gives the protein CASSLRGDRDHGETQYF.

The chain couples TRBV29-1 to TRBJ2-1; no reliable D call. Germline CDR1 and CDR2: SQVTM and ANQGSEA. The CDR3 length is 11 residues. The V end lost 6 bases, the J end lost 8 bases, and 11 bases lay between the germline ends. The CDR3 reads CSVQDPDEQFF. The CDR3 region has the DNA TGCAGCGTCCAAGATCCAGATGAGCAGTTCTTC.

V usage is TRBV5-6 and J usage is TRBJ2-7; 10 bases agree with TRBD2. V gave up 2 bases and J gave up 2 bases; unmatched junction bases: 1. This CDR3 has 14 residues. Germline V lookup: CDR1 SGHDT, CDR2 YYEEEE. CDR3 sequence reads: CASSFLAGAYEQYF. For the CDR3, the DNA is TGTGCCAGCAGCTTCCTAGCGGGGGCCTACGAGCAGTACTTC.

The V call is TRBV7-9, the J call TRBJ2-7; the D is unclear. There are 12 residues in the CDR3. Germline CDR1 and CDR2: SEHNR and FQNEAQ (reference sequence). V was shortened by 5 bases and J by 1 base, with 6 bases between the two germline ends. The CDR3 coding sequence is TGTGCCAGCAGCCCCCCGTCCTACGAGCAGTACTTC. Translated: CASSPPSYEQYF.

V is TRBV2 and J is TRBJ1-2; 7 nucleotides line up with TRBD1. Trimming took 1 base from V and 8 from J; bases not matched to a gene: 10. The germline gives CDR1 SNHLY, CDR2 FYNNEI. The CDR3 runs to 15 residues. CDR3 in amino acids: CASSEVPTGEEGYTF. The CDR3 DNA reads TGTGCCAGCAGTGAAGTACCCACAGGGGAGGAGGGCTACACCTTC.

V and J are TRBV7-6 and TRBJ2-3, with TRBD2 identical over 7 bases. The J segment lost 1 base and the V segment lost 5 bases, leaving 6 bases of the junction unmatched. The CDR3 length is 15 residues. The germline V gene encodes CDR1 SGHVS and CDR2 FNYEAQ. CDR3: CASSVGSGGTDTQYF. DNA of the CDR3: TGTGCCAGCAGCGTAGGGAGCGGGGGCACAGATACGCAGTATTTT.

The V and J genes are TRBV4-3 and TRBJ2-7; TRBD1 matches 7 bases. The V and J ends lost 3 bases and 3 bases, in that order; junction bases with no gene match: 5. Germline-derived CDR1 and CDR2 are LGHNA and YSLEER. The CDR3 is made up of 14 amino acids. This chain's CDR3 is CASSQRRGLYEQYF. CDR3 nucleotides: TGCGCCAGCAGCCAGCGTAGGGGGCTCTACGAGCAGTACTTC.

This sequence joins TRBV7-2 and TRBJ1-1; 8 bases are shared with TRBD1. V was pared by 8 bases and J by 5 bases, with 7 bases of the junction left unmatched. The CDR3 runs to 13 residues. The V gene's germline CDR1 is SGHTA and CDR2 FQGNSA. In nucleotides, the CDR3 is TGTGCCAGCTGTATCGACAGGGGTACTGAAGCTTTCTTT. This codes for CASCIDRGTEAFF.

This clone occurred a few times. The genes are TRBV7-8 and TRBJ1-4; the D gene is possibly TRBD1 (6 bases). The CDR3 is 17 amino acids. CDR1 and CDR2 from the germline V gene are SGHVS and FQNEAQ. Trimming cost V 4 bases and J 0 bases, with 15 bases left between them. The chain's CDR3 is CASSSGTISATNEKLFF. For the CDR3, the DNA is TGTGCCAGCAGCTCGGGGACAATCAGTGCAACTAATGAAAAACTGTTTTTT. Together with reference TRBV7-8 and TRBJ1-4, the CDR3 gives the full variable domain: GAGVSQSPRYKVAKRGQDVALRCDPISGHVSLFWYQQALGQGPEFLTYFQNEAQLDKSGLPSDRFFAERPEGSVSTLKIQRTQQEDSAVYLCASSSGTISATNEKLFFGSGTQLSVL.

This clone was seen only a few times. The genes are TRBV7-3 and TRBJ2-5; a weak D match, TRBD2 (6 bases). The CDR3 spans 14 residues. CDR1 and CDR2 (germline): SGHTA, FQGTGA. V was shortened by 0 bases and J by 5 bases, with 10 bases between the two germline ends. CDR3 sequence: CASSLTGGVETQYF. CDR3 nucleotide sequence: TGTGCCAGCAGCTTAACGGGGGGAGTGGAGACCCAGTACTTC. The full variable domain, its missing parts supplied by reference TRBV7-3 and TRBJ2-5, is GAGVSQTPSNKVTEKGKYVELRCDPISGHTALYWYRQSLGQGPEFLIYFQGTGAADDSGLPNDRFFAVRPEGSVSTLKIQRTERGDSAVYLCASSLTGGVETQYFGPGTRLLVL.

The chain links TRBV7-6 to TRBJ1-4, with 9 nucleotides matching TRBD1. CDR3 length: 14 residues. With V trimmed by 5 bases and J by 8 bases, 6 bases remained unmatched. Germline V gives CDR1 SGHVS, CDR2 FNYEAQ. The CDR3 DNA is TGTGCCAGCAGCCCGGGACAGGGCTTGGAAAAACTGTTTTTT. Translating it yields CASSPGQGLEKLFF.

The chain combines TRBV7-3 with TRBJ1-1; 8 nucleotides line up with TRBD1. CDR1 SGHTA and CDR2 FQGTGA come from the germline V gene. CDR3 length equals 14 residues. J lost 1 base, V lost 4 bases, and 2 bases had no gene match. CDR3 sequence reads: CASSSDRGNTEAFF. As DNA, the CDR3 is TGTGCCAGCAGCTCTGACAGGGGGAACACTGAAGCTTTCTTT.

The chain recombines TRBV28 with TRBJ1-1; 7 positions agree with TRBD1. There are 13 residues in the CDR3. Trimming took 10 bases from V and 6 from J; bases not matched to a gene: 11. The germline CDR1 and CDR2 sequences are MDHEN and SYDVKM. The CDR3 here is CAISGQARAEAFF. The CDR3 DNA is TGTGCCATCTCAGGACAGGCAAGGGCTGAAGCTTTCTTT.

The chain is built from TRBV5-1 and TRBJ2-1; D gene unclear. The CDR3 totals 12 residues. Germline CDR1 reads SGHRS; CDR2 reads YFSETQ. Trimming cost V 1 base and J 5 bases, with 4 bases left between them. The CDR3 DNA follows: TGCGCCAGCAGCTTGCGGGACAATGAGCAGTTCTTC. Translating gives CASSLRDNEQFF.

This chain links TRBV9 with TRBJ2-1; 9 bases map to TRBD2. With 0 bases clipped from V and 6 bases from J, the junction kept 10 bases outside the gene matches. This CDR3 has 17 residues. Germline V CDR1 and CDR2: SGDLS, YYNGEE. The CDR3 DNA reads as TGTGCCAGCAGCGTAGGGAGACTAGCGGTTCTGGGCAATGAGCAGTTCTTC. It encodes CASSVGRLAVLGNEQFF.

This clone was detected a few times. This chain joins TRBV10-2 and TRBJ2-7; 11 nucleotides match TRBD1. The V and J ends lost 2 bases and 3 bases, in that order; junction bases with no gene match: 3. The CDR3 consists of 15 residues. The germline V gene encodes CDR1 WSHSY and CDR2 SAAADI. The CDR3 DNA reads as TGCGCCAGCAGTGAGGGGGGGACAGGGGGCTACGAGCAGTACTTC. The encoded protein is CASSEGGTGGYEQYF.

The chain is built from TRBV9 and TRBJ2-1, with 12 positions matching TRBD2. From germline, CDR1 is SGDLS and CDR2 YYNGEE. The CDR3 covers 16 residues. V was pared by 4 bases and J by 4 bases, with 6 bases of the junction left unmatched. The CDR3 DNA follows: TGTGCCAGCAGCACCCAACTAGCGGGGGGATACAATGAGCAGTTCTTC. Residues: CASSTQLAGGYNEQFF.

The chain is built from TRBV18 and TRBJ2-7, with D hard to call. V shed 5 bases and J shed 6 bases, with 8 bases lying between them. The V gene's germline CDR1 is KGHSH and CDR2 LQKENI. There are 11 residues in the CDR3. The CDR3 protein is CASSSPPEQYF. In DNA, the CDR3 is TGTGCCAGCTCATCTCCCCCCGAGCAGTACTTC.